Below are 3 T cell receptor beta chains sequenced from a single sample in a study of blood T cell repertoires in COVID-19. The repertoire was sequenced with immunoSEQ multiplex PCR; TCRdb's copy has only in-frame clones and lacks some. The sample has 390,000 or so clones, about nine tenths seen once. Sequenced input: peripheral blood. The source of these receptors is a woman between 25 and 40 years old with active or convalescent COVID-19.

The chain combines TRBV12-3 or TRBV12-4 with TRBJ1-2; the D gene is possibly TRBD1 (6 bases). Trimming stripped 6 bases from V and 2 bases from J, with 10 bases between. CDR3 length equals 13 residues. The CDR3 here is CASSQGQNYGYTF. Here the CDR3 DNA reads TGTGCCAGCAGCCAGGGACAAAACTATGGCTACACCTTC.

The J gene is TRBJ2-7, the V gene TRBV18; 7 positions agree with TRBD2. The V gene's germline CDR1 is KGHSH and CDR2 LQKENI. This CDR3 has 13 residues. Germline trimming cut 5 bases from V and 2 bases from J; bases unmatched to any gene: 3. CDR3 coding DNA: TGTGCCAGCTCAACCGGGACTACCTACGAGCAGTACTTC. Its protein product is CASSTGTTYEQYF.

DNA for the CDR3: TGTGCCAGTACCCAAACGGGGAGGTGGGAGCAGTACTTC. It is translated as CASTQTGRWEQYF. The chain joins TRBV19 to TRBJ2-7, with D possibly TRBD2 on 6 matching bases. Trimming left V 7 bases short and J 7 bases short, with 17 bases between. This CDR3 contains 13 residues. CDR1 is LNHDA and CDR2 is SQIVND in the germline V gene (reference sequence). Combining the CDR3 with reference TRBV19 and TRBJ2-7 gives the whole variable domain DGGITQSPKYLFRKEGQNVTLSCEQNLNHDAMYWYRQDPGQGLRLIYYSQIVNDFQKGDIAEGYSVSREKKESFPLTVTSAQKNPTAFYLCASTQTGRWEQYFGPGTRLTVT.